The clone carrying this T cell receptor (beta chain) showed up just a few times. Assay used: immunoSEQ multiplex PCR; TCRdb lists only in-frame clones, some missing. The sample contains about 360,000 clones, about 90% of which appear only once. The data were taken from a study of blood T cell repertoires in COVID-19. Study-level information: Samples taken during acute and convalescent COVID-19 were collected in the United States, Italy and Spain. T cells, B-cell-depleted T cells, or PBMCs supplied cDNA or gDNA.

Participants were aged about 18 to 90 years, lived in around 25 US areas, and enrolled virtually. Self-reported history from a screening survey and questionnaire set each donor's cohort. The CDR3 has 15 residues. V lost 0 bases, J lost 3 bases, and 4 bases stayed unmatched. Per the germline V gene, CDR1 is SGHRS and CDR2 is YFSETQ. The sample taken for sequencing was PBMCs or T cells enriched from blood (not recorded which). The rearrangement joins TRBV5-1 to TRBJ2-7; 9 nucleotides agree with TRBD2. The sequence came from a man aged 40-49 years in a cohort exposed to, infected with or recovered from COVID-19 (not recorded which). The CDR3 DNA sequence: TGCGCCAGCAGCTTGGAAGCGGGGGGATTCTACGAGCAGTACTTC. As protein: CASSLEAGGFYEQYF.